This T cell receptor beta chain was recovered during a study of tumor-infiltrating lymphocytes in primary liver carcinoma. With around 490 ng total RNA as template and a constant-region primer, TCR beta cDNA was made. Slightly modified ARM-PCR, run as three nested multiplex PCR rounds, produced the TCR beta libraries. The two initial PCR rounds, about 9 cycles each, used TRBV1-TRBV30 forward and C-beta reverse primers. TCRdb analysed the multiplex PCR reads with MiXCR anew, one entry per CDR3 protein. The repertoire has about 330,000 distinct CDR3 sequences, 65% of them found once; the top ten carry about 6.5%. Alongside blood RNA obtained from unsorted whole blood, germline DNA was also extracted. The CDR3 consists of 15 residues. Germline-derived CDR1 and CDR2 are MNHEY and SVGAGI. A note on this clonotype: One junction end disagrees with the germline gene, perhaps due to a read error.

The sequence derives from a man aged 35-49 years with primary liver carcinoma and hepatitis B virus infection. Sequencing input: peripheral blood. The rearrangement joins TRBV6-5 to TRBJ2-2; the D gene could be TRBD1 or TRBD2 (5 bases each). Here the CDR3 reads CASNYRSVRPGELFF. The DNA for the CDR3 is TGTGCCAGCAATTACAGGTCCGTCAGGCCCGGGGAGCTATTTTTT.